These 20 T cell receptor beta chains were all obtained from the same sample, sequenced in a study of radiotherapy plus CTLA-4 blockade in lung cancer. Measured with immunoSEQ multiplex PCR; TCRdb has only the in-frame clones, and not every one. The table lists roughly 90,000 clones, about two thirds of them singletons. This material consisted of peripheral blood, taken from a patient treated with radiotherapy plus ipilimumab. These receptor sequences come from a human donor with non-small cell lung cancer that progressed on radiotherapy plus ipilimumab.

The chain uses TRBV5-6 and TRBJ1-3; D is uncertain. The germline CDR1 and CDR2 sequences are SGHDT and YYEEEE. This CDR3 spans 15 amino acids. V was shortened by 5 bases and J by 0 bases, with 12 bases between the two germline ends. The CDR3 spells CASSFGYNSGNTIYF. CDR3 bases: TGTGCCAGCAGTTTCGGGTATAACTCTGGAAACACCATATATTTT.

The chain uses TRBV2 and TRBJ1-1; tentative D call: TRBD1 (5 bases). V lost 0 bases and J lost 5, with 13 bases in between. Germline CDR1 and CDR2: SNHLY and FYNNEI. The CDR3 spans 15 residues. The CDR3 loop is CASSEAGRGGTEAFF. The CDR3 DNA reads TGTGCCAGCAGTGAAGCAGGGAGGGGAGGAACTGAAGCTTTCTTT.

The CDR3 reads CASSPRDRPGGYTF. Written as DNA, the CDR3 is TGTGCCAGCAGTCCCCGGGACAGGCCCGGTGGCTACACCTTC. The V and J genes are TRBV2 and TRBJ1-2; 8 nucleotides align to TRBD1. The CDR3 sequence is 14 residues long. The germline gives CDR1 SNHLY, CDR2 FYNNEI. The V and J ends lost 5 bases and 7 bases, in that order; junction bases with no gene match: 9.

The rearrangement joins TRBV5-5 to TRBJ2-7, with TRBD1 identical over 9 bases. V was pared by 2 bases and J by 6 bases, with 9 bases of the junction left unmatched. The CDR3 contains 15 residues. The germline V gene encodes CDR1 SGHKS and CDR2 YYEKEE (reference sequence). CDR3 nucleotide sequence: TGTGCCAGCAGCTTAACAGGGACAGGGCGATCCGAGCAGTACTTC. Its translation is CASSLTGTGRSEQYF.

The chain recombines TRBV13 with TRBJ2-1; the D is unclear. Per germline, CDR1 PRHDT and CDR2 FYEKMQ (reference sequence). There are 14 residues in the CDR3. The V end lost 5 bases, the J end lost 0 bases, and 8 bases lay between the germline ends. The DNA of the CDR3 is TGTGCCAGCAGCCCAGTGAGCTCCTACAATGAGCAGTTCTTC. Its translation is CASSPVSSYNEQFF.

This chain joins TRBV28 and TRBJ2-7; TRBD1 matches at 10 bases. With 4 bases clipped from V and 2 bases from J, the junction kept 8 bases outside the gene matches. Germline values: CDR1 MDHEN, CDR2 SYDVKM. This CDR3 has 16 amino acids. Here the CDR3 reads CASSSSAGTGAYEQYF. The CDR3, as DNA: TGTGCCAGCAGTTCCTCGGCCGGGACAGGGGCCTACGAGCAGTACTTC.

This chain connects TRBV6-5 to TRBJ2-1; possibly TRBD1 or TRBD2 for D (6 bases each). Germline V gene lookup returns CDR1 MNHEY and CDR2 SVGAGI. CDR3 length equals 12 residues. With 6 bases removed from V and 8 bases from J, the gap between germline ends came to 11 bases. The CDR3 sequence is CASSTEGDEQFF. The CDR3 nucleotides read TGTGCCAGCAGCACGGAGGGGGATGAGCAGTTCTTC.

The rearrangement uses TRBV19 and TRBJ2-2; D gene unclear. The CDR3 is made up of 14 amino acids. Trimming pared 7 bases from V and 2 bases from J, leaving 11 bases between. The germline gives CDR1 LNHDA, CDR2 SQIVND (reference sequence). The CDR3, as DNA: TGTGCCAGTACCGGAATGGGCAACACCGGGGAGCTGTTTTTT. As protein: CASTGMGNTGELFF.

The chain's CDR3 is CASSQEWNIQYF. The CDR3 coding sequence is TGTGCCAGCAGCCAAGAATGGAACATTCAGTACTTC. The chain combines TRBV14 with TRBJ2-4; D gene ambiguous. Trimming took off 0 bases at V and 7 bases at J, with 4 bases between the two ends. There are 12 residues in the CDR3. CDR1 is SGHDN and CDR2 is FVKESK in the germline V gene. Supplemented by reference TRBV14 and TRBJ2-4, the full variable domain reads EAGVTQFPSHSVIEKGQTVTLRCDPISGHDNLYWYRRVMGKEIKFLLHFVKESKQDESGMPNNRFLAERTGGTYSTLKVQPAELEDSGVYFCASSQEWNIQYFGAGTRLSVL.

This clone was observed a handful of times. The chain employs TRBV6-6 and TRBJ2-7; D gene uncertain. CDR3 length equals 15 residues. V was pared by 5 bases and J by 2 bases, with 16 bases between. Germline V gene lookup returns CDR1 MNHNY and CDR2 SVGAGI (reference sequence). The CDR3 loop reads CASSNPGTQTYEQYF. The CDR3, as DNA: TGTGCCAGCAGTAATCCGGGCACACAGACCTACGAGCAGTACTTC.

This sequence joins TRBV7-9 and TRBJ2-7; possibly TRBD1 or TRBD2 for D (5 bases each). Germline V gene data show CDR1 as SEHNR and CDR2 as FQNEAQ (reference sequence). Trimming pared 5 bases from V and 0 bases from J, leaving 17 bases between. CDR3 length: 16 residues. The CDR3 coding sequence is TGTGCCAGCAGCGTCGGGGACCACACGGACTCCTACGAGCAGTACTTC. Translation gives CASSVGDHTDSYEQYF.

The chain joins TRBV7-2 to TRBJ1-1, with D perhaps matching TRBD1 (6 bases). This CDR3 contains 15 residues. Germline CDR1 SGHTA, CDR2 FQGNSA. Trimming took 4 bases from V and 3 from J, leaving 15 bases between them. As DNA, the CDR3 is TGTGCCAGCAGCTACTACAGGGCCTCGCACACTGAAGCTTTCTTT. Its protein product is CASSYYRASHTEAFF.

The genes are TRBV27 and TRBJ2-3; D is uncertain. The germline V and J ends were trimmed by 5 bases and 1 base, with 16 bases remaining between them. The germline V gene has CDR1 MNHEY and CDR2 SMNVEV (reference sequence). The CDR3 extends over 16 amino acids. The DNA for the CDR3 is TGTGCCAGCAGTGAGTGGGCAGGCACCCGCACAGATACGCAGTATTTT. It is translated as CASSEWAGTRTDTQYF.

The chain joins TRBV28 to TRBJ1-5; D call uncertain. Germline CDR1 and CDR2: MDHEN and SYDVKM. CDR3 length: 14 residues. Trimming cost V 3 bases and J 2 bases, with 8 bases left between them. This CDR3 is CASSLDAGNQPQHF. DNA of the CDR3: TGTGCCAGCAGTTTGGACGCGGGCAATCAGCCCCAGCATTTT.

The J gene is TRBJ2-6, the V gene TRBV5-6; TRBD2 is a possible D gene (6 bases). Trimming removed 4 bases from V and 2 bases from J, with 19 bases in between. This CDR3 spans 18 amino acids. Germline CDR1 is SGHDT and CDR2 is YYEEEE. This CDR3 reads CASSRFGGLGPGANVLTF. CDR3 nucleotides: TGTGCCAGCAGCAGGTTCGGGGGTTTAGGACCTGGGGCCAACGTCCTGACTTTC.

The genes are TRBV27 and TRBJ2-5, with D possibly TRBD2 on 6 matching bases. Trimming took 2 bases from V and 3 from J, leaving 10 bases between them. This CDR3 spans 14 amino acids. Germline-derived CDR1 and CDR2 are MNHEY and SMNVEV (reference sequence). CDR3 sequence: CASSLGGGKETQYF. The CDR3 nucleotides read TGTGCCAGCAGTTTAGGGGGAGGAAAAGAGACCCAGTACTTC.

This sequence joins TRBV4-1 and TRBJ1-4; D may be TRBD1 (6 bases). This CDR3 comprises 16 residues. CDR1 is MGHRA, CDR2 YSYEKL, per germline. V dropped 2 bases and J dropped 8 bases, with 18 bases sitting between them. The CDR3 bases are TGCGCCAGCAGCCAACTGGGGGGCCCCTCAGGGGAAAAACTGTTTTTT. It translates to CASSQLGGPSGEKLFF.

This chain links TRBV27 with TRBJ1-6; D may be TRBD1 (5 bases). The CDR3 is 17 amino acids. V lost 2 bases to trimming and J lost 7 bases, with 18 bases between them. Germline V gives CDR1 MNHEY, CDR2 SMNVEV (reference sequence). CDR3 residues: CASSLGGAGTGNSPLHF. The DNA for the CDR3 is TGTGCCAGCAGTTTAGGGGGAGCGGGGACGGGGAATTCACCCCTCCACTTT.

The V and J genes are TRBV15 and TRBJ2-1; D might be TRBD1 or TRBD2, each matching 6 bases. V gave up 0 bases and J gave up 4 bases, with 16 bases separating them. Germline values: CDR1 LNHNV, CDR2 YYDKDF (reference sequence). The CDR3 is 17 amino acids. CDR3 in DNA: TGTGCCACCAGCAGAGATCGGGGGCCAGGCCTGTACAATGAGCAGTTCTTC. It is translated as CATSRDRGPGLYNEQFF.

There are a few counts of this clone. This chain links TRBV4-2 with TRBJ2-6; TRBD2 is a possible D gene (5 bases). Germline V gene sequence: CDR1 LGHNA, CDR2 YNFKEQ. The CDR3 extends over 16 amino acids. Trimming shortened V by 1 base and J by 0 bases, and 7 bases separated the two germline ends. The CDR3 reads CASSQGEGSGANVLTF. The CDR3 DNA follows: TGTGCCAGCAGCCAAGGCGAGGGCTCTGGGGCCAACGTCCTGACTTTC.